These 32 T cell receptor beta chains originate from one sample sequenced in a study of control samples from healthy donors and cancer patients. Measured with immunoSEQ multiplex PCR; TCRdb has only the in-frame clones, and not every one. The table lists about 160,000 clones, roughly 90% of them singletons. The sequencing sample was made of blood. Receptors originate from a young man in good health.

The chain is built from TRBV7-3 and TRBJ2-5; unclear D gene. Looked up from germline, CDR1 is SGHTA and CDR2 is FQGTGA. V was shortened by 1 base and J by 0 bases, with 6 bases between the two germline ends. The CDR3 contains 14 residues. DNA for the CDR3: TGTGCCAGCAGCTTAAGTGGGAACCAAGAGACCCAGTACTTC. Translation gives CASSLSGNQETQYF. Full variable domain (remainder filled in from reference TRBV7-3 and TRBJ2-5): GAGVSQTPSNKVTEKGKYVELRCDPISGHTALYWYRQSLGQGPEFLIYFQGTGAADDSGLPNDRFFAVRPEGSVSTLKIQRTERGDSAVYLCASSLSGNQETQYFGPGTRLLVL.

The chain employs TRBV28 and TRBJ1-5, with TRBD1 identical over 7 bases. CDR3 size: 13 residues. Germline V gives CDR1 MDHEN, CDR2 SYDVKM. V was pared by 9 bases and J by 5 bases, with 7 bases of the junction left unmatched. CDR3 residues: CASRQGRDQPQHF. Here the CDR3 DNA reads TGTGCCAGTCGACAGGGCAGAGATCAGCCCCAGCATTTT.

The chain carries TRBV29-1 and TRBJ1-3; D unresolved. The CDR3 is 11 residues long. CDR1 is SQVTM, CDR2 ANQGSEA, per germline. V was trimmed by 3 bases and J by 5 bases, leaving 5 bases between them. The CDR3 nucleotides read TGCAGCGTTGAGAGACGAAACACCATATATTTT. Its protein product is CSVERRNTIYF. Variable domain in full (rest from reference TRBV29-1 and TRBJ1-3): SAVISQKPSRDICQRGTSLTIQCQVDSQVTMMFWYRQQPGQSLTLIATANQGSEATYESGFVIDKFPISRPNLTFSTLTVSNMSPEDSSIYLCSVERRNTIYFGEGSWLTVV.

The chain combines TRBV13 with TRBJ1-1; D uncertain. CDR1 is PRHDT, CDR2 FYEKMQ, per germline (reference sequence). The CDR3 sequence is 12 residues long. The V gene lost 7 bases and the J gene lost 4 bases, with 10 bases spanning the gap. As DNA, the CDR3 is TGTGCCAGCAACACCGTAGGCACTGAAGCTTTCTTT. Translation: CASNTVGTEAFF.

V gene TRBV18 combines with J gene TRBJ1-1; D unclear. The V gene's germline CDR1 is KGHSH and CDR2 LQKENI. CDR3 length: 13 amino acids. V shed 6 bases and J shed 1 base, with 9 bases lying between them. Written as DNA, the CDR3 is TGTGCCAGCTCCGGGGAGACGAACACTGAAGCTTTCTTT. Protein product: CASSGETNTEAFF.

This chain uses TRBV7-9 with TRBJ2-1, with TRBD2 as a possible D gene (5 bases). This CDR3 region has 15 residues. Germline V lookup: CDR1 SEHNR, CDR2 FQNEAQ (reference sequence). The V end lost 1 base, the J end lost 9 bases, and 16 bases lay between the germline ends. In DNA form, the CDR3 reads TGTGCCAGCAGCTTAGGGGCTAGCAGGTATACTGAGCAGTTCTTC. Its protein product is CASSLGASRYTEQFF.

The rearrangement joins TRBV27 to TRBJ1-2; TRBD1 might be the D (5 bases). The CDR3 consists of 15 residues. V lost 8 bases and J 2 bases, leaving 18 bases between the germline ends. In germline, CDR1 is MNHEY, CDR2 SMNVEV (reference sequence). In DNA form, the CDR3 reads TGTGCCAGCCGCACCCTATGGGAGGGGAACTATGGCTACACCTTC. This codes for CASRTLWEGNYGYTF.

V and J are TRBV7-6 and TRBJ2-7; D not resolved. CDR3 length equals 11 residues. CDR1 SGHVS and CDR2 FNYEAQ come from the germline V gene. Trimming removed 4 bases from V and 7 bases from J, with 8 bases in between. The CDR3 here is CASSSQQEQYF. For the CDR3, the DNA is TGTGCCAGCAGCTCGCAACAGGAGCAGTACTTC. Full variable domain (rest looked up from reference TRBV7-6 and TRBJ2-7): GAGVSQSPRYKVTKRGQDVALRCDPISGHVSLYWYRQALGQGPEFLTYFNYEAQQDKSGLPNDRFSAERPEGSISTLTIQRTEQRDSAMYRCASSSQQEQYFGPGTRLTVT.

The chain has TRBV6-1 and TRBJ1-5, with D unclear. The CDR3 spans 15 residues. Germline-derived CDR1 and CDR2 are MNHNS and SASEGT. Trimming took off 2 bases at V and 4 bases at J, with 12 bases between the two ends. CDR3 in DNA: TGTGCCAGCAGTGAAAATAGTTTGGCGAATCAGCCCCAGCATTTT. Translated, it gives CASSENSLANQPQHF.

The chain joins TRBV27 to TRBJ2-7; 9 bases match TRBD1. The length of the CDR3 is 16 residues. V lost 5 bases and J lost 3; bases outside the gene matches: 11. Per the germline V gene, CDR1 is MNHEY and CDR2 is SMNVEV (reference sequence). The DNA of the CDR3 is TGTGCCAGCAGTGACCGGGGACAGGGTAAGAACTACGAGCAGTACTTC. Translating gives CASSDRGQGKNYEQYF.

The chain employs TRBV27 and TRBJ1-4, with 11 bases matching TRBD1. Trimming took 6 bases from V and 7 from J; bases not matched to a gene: 4. The CDR3 contains 14 residues. The germline gives CDR1 MNHEY, CDR2 SMNVEV (reference sequence). CDR3: CASRRTGGSEKLFF. The CDR3 coding sequence is TGTGCCAGCAGGAGGACAGGGGGCAGTGAAAAACTGTTTTTT.

This clone was seen once. The CDR3 is CASSSEANYGYTF. In DNA, the CDR3 is TGTGCCAGCAGTTCCGAAGCTAACTATGGCTACACCTTC. The chain couples TRBV6-5 to TRBJ1-2, with no clear D. V lost 4 bases and J 0 bases, leaving 6 bases between the germline ends. The CDR3 sequence is 13 residues long. Germline V gives CDR1 MNHEY, CDR2 SVGAGI.

The chain couples TRBV11-1 to TRBJ2-1; 10 positions agree with TRBD2. Trimming removed 4 bases from V and 10 bases from J; junction bases left unmatched: 7. Per germline, CDR1 SGHAT and CDR2 FQDESV (reference sequence). The CDR3 spans 14 residues. DNA for the CDR3: TGTGCCAGCAGCTGGACTAGCGGCTATGGAGAGCAGTTCTTC. It is translated as CASSWTSGYGEQFF.

The genes are TRBV29-1 and TRBJ1-3, with 7 bases lining up with TRBD1. The V segment lost 5 bases and the J segment 4 bases; nucleotides outside the gene matches: 8. Per the germline V gene, CDR1 is SQVTM and CDR2 is ANQGSEA. This CDR3 is built from 14 residues. CDR3 in amino acids: CSVRIQGSGNTIYF. The CDR3 bases are TGCAGCGTTCGCATACAGGGGTCAGGAAACACCATATATTTT.

The rearrangement uses TRBV7-2 and TRBJ2-5; D gene unclear. This CDR3 is built from 15 residues. The V gene's germline CDR1 is SGHTA and CDR2 FQGNSA. V lost 10 bases, J lost 1 base, and 19 bases lay in between. The CDR3 DNA is TGTGCCACCTCCGTGGGTGCCACCATCCAAGAGACCCAGTACTTC. Its translation: CATSVGATIQETQYF.

This clone was detected a few times. The chain joins TRBV2 to TRBJ2-1, with a tentative D call TRBD1 (5 bases). CDR1 is SNHLY, CDR2 FYNNEI, per germline. The length of the CDR3 is 13 residues. Deletions cut 3 bases from V and 8 bases from J, with 11 bases between. CDR3 in DNA: TGTGCCAGCAGTGAGCAGGGTCGCGATGAGCAGTTCTTC. Translating it yields CASSEQGRDEQFF.

The rearrangement joins TRBV6-5 to TRBJ1-1, with TRBD1 as a possible D gene (6 bases). Germline assignment: CDR1 MNHEY and CDR2 SVGAGI. There are 14 residues in the CDR3. V lost 8 bases, J lost 9 bases, and 22 bases lay in between. The CDR3 loop reads CASGGRDPQVKAFF. Written as DNA, the CDR3 is TGTGCCAGCGGGGGGCGGGACCCCCAGGTTAAAGCTTTCTTT.

This chain connects TRBV27 to TRBJ2-6; D possibly corresponds to TRBD2 (5 bases). The germline CDR1 and CDR2 sequences are MNHEY and SMNVEV (reference sequence). Trimming shortened V by 3 bases and J by 0 bases, and 9 bases separated the two germline ends. The CDR3 is 16 residues long. CDR3: CASSFVTSSGANVLTF. In DNA form, the CDR3 reads TGTGCCAGCAGTTTTGTAACTAGCTCTGGGGCCAACGTCCTGACTTTC.

The J gene is TRBJ2-2, the V gene TRBV9; D call uncertain. Per the germline V gene, CDR1 is SGDLS and CDR2 is YYNGEE. V lost 3 bases and J lost 8, with 11 bases in between. The CDR3 covers 13 residues. The CDR3 DNA sequence: TGTGCCAGCAGCGACCGCCTCCAAGGGGAGCTGTTTTTT. Encoded protein: CASSDRLQGELFF.

This chain links TRBV7-9 with TRBJ2-1; the D gene is possibly TRBD1 (5 bases). Trimming removed 6 bases at V and 10 bases at J, with 16 bases between. The germline V gene encodes CDR1 SEHNR and CDR2 FQNEAQ (reference sequence). This CDR3 spans 13 amino acids. Here the CDR3 reads CASRPTARGEQFF. CDR3 nucleotides: TGTGCCAGCAGGCCCACGGCAAGGGGCGAGCAGTTCTTC.

This chain joins TRBV15 and TRBJ1-1; 7 bases fit TRBD1. Germline CDR1 and CDR2: LNHNV and YYDKDF (reference sequence). The CDR3 consists of 15 residues. V shed 0 bases, J shed 9 bases, and the junction held 10 bases outside the gene matches. As DNA, the CDR3 is TGTGCCACCAGCAGAGATCGAGACAGGGTATCGAAAGCTTTCTTT. This sequence encodes CATSRDRDRVSKAFF.

The V call is TRBV7-9, the J call TRBJ1-2; TRBD1 is a possible D gene (6 bases). Germline CDR1 is SEHNR and CDR2 is FQNEAQ (reference sequence). The length of the CDR3 is 14 residues. V was shortened by 6 bases and J by 4 bases, with 15 bases between the two germline ends. The DNA for the CDR3 is TGTGCCAGCAGAACCGGGACATCCATCTATGGCTACACCTTC. The encoded protein is CASRTGTSIYGYTF.

This sequence joins TRBV9 and TRBJ1-1, with 7 bases aligning to TRBD1. The CDR3 is 14 residues long. Trimming took 2 bases from V and 3 from J; bases not matched to a gene: 4. Germline V CDR1 and CDR2: SGDLS, YYNGEE. The CDR3 nucleotides are TGTGCCAGCAGCGTCTCACAGGGGCACACTGAAGCTTTCTTT. Its translation is CASSVSQGHTEAFF.

This clone was seen only once. The chain has TRBV7-3 and TRBJ2-5; possibly TRBD1 for D (6 bases). Germline V gives CDR1 SGHTA, CDR2 FQGTGA. The CDR3 is 13 amino acids. The germline V and J ends were trimmed by 4 bases and 1 base, with 7 bases remaining between them. The CDR3 is CASSWTVQETQYF. DNA for the CDR3: TGTGCCAGCAGCTGGACAGTCCAAGAGACCCAGTACTTC.

CDR3: CASKRDRGHQPQHF. For the CDR3, the DNA is TGTGCCAGCAAAAGGGACAGGGGGCATCAGCCCCAGCATTTT. The genes are TRBV27 and TRBJ1-5; 12 bases align to TRBD1. Germline assignment: CDR1 MNHEY and CDR2 SMNVEV (reference sequence). With V trimmed by 7 bases and J by 5 bases, 3 bases remained unmatched. The CDR3 has 14 residues.

The chain joins TRBV20-1 to TRBJ2-2, with D possibly being TRBD2 (6 bases). Trimming stripped 3 bases from V and 6 bases from J, with 17 bases between. Germline V gene data show CDR1 as DFQATT and CDR2 as SNEGSKA (reference sequence). This CDR3 is built from 15 residues. In DNA form, the CDR3 reads TGCAGTGCTAGTGGGGGGAGAGGAGGCTCCGGGGAGCTGTTTTTT. Residues: CSASGGRGGSGELFF.

The rearrangement uses TRBV10-3 and TRBJ1-4; D not certain. This CDR3 region has 16 residues. Germline-derived CDR1 and CDR2 are ENHRY and SYGVKD. Trimming took 0 bases from V and 2 from J, leaving 10 bases between them. The CDR3 region has the DNA TGTGCCATCAGTGAGTCGGGGATTCTGACTAATGAAAAACTGTTTTTT. Its translation: CAISESGILTNEKLFF.

CDR3 amino acids: CASSQDPSGQGLKQYF. DNA of the CDR3: TGCGCCAGCAGCCAAGACCCCTCGGGACAAGGTCTTAAGCAGTACTTC. V and J are TRBV4-1 and TRBJ2-7, with D possibly matching TRBD1 (6 bases). Trimming left V 0 bases short and J 8 bases short, with 20 bases between. CDR1 MGHRA and CDR2 YSYEKL come from the germline V gene. The CDR3 has 16 residues.

Turning to this clone: At the DNA level, this CDR3 is encoded by other sequences in the same sample as well. V and J are TRBV5-1 and TRBJ1-5; the D is unclear. V lost 5 bases to trimming and J lost 1 base, with 7 bases between them. The CDR3 covers 13 residues. The V gene's germline CDR1 is SGHRS and CDR2 YFSETQ. The DNA of the CDR3 is TGCGCCAGCAGGCCGGACAGCAATCAGCCCCAGCATTTT. It encodes CASRPDSNQPQHF.

This clone turned up a few times. The chain joins TRBV3-1 (or the pseudogene TRBV3-2) to TRBJ2-1; 10 positions match TRBD2. Trimming cost V 8 bases and J 2 bases; bases outside gene matches: 3. The CDR3 loop spans 14 amino acids. CDR1 and CDR2 from the germline V gene are LGHDT and YNNKEL (reference sequence). The CDR3 is CASVLAGAYNEQFF. The CDR3 DNA reads TGTGCCAGCGTCCTAGCGGGAGCCTACAATGAGCAGTTCTTC.

CDR3 nucleotides: TGCGCCAGCAGCTGGGACCTGAGGGAGCAGTTCTTC. Encoded protein: CASSWDLREQFF. The chain links TRBV5-1 to TRBJ2-1; D assignment may be TRBD1 or TRBD2 (5 bases each). V was pared by 3 bases and J by 10 bases, with 11 bases between. Germline V gene data show CDR1 as SGHRS and CDR2 as YFSETQ. CDR3 length equals 12 residues. Full variable domain (outside the CDR3, taken from reference TRBV5-1 and TRBJ2-1): KAGVTQTPRYLIKTRGQQVTLSCSPISGHRSVSWYQQTPGQGLQFLFEYFSETQRNKGNFPGRFSGRQFSNSRSEMNVSTLELGDSALYLCASSWDLREQFFGPGTRLTVL.

This clone came up a few times. CDR3 bases: TGTGCCAGCTCCGGGACACCAAATCAGCCCCAGCATTTT. The encoded protein is CASSGTPNQPQHF. This chain uses TRBV18 with TRBJ1-5; tentative D call: TRBD1 (6 bases). The germline V gene encodes CDR1 KGHSH and CDR2 LQKENI. Trimming shortened V by 6 bases and J by 4 bases, and 10 bases separated the two germline ends. The CDR3 covers 13 residues.